Sequencing of this T cell receptor beta chain was carried out in a study of human T cells and chemical hapten exposure. Study at large: All through the approximately 22-week study, the scalp of each patient received diphenylcyclopropenone doses weekly. Per-sample TCR yield variation was attributed mainly to small pooled library volume differences. Study-level results: Among expanded TCRs, significantly more large CDR3 similarity clusters formed than among controls.

Specified time point: patch test 2, 6 weeks after DPC sensitization. As to treatment: therapeutic diphenylcyclopropenone sensitization with weekly scalp DPC. Total RNA was isolated from whole blood that had not been fractionated. Germline-derived CDR1 and CDR2 are MNHEY and SMNVEV (reference sequence). V was clipped by 3 bases and J by 3 bases, with 18 bases between them. The CDR3 runs 16 residues. In TCRdb, the RACE reads were re-called with MiXCR into one record per CDR3 protein. Among 100,000 or so distinct CDR3 sequences, approximately 8.6% were seen once, and the ten largest hold approximately 2.2%. This clonotype appeared many times. Antigen specificity is unknown.

The chain uses TRBV27 and TRBJ2-7, with D perhaps TRBD2 (6 bases). Here the sequenced sample was whole blood, taken in connection with sensitization to the hapten diphenylcyclopropenone (DPC). The receptor comes from a woman aged 40 to 55 with alopecia areata. Some clones in this sample may be carry-over from other donors' samples. This CDR3 is CASSFIDSGKLYEQYF. Here the CDR3 DNA reads TGTGCCAGCAGTTTTATCGATAGCGGCAAACTCTACGAGCAGTACTTC.